This T cell receptor (beta chain) was found in a study of patients and donors after allogeneic stem cell transplantation. V was trimmed by 3 bases and J by 5 bases, leaving 10 bases between them. This CDR3 comprises 14 residues. CDR1 KGHSH and CDR2 LQKENI come from the germline V gene. In TCRdb, the RT-PCR reads were re-called with MiXCR into one record per CDR3 protein. The sample yields more than 9,000 distinct CDR3 sequences, about 20% seen once. At least ten counts were recorded for this clonotype. This chain connects TRBV18 to TRBJ2-2, with D possibly matching TRBD2 (5 bases). This receptor was identified in a human donor who was either an allogeneic HSCT recipient or a stem cell or donor lymphocyte infusion donor (not recorded which). It is not recorded whose cells these are; they may come from a transplant donor. Sequenced material: blood, either unsorted or a sorted T cell fraction (not recorded which). The CDR3 DNA sequence: TGTGCCAGCTCACCTAGGACGGGAACCGGGGAGCTGTTTTTT. Residues: CASSPRTGTGELFF. The variable domain in full, with the rest retrieved from reference TRBV18 and TRBJ2-2, is NAGVMQNPRHLVRRRGQEARLRCSPMKGHSHVYWYRQLPEEGLKFMVYLQKENIIDESGMPKERFSAEFPKEGPSILRIQQVVRGDSAAYFCASSPRTGTGELFFGEGSRLTVL.